The 2 T cell receptor beta chains reported below all come from one sample, sequenced in a study of blood T cell repertoires in COVID-19. Data came from immunoSEQ multiplex PCR; TCRdb stores just in-frame clones and leaves some out. The sample yields tens of thousands of clones, 91% seen once. The sample comprised peripheral blood. These receptors all stem from a human donor in a cohort sampled during active COVID-19.

The chain uses TRBV6-6 and TRBJ1-1; D unresolved. The germline V gene encodes CDR1 MNHNY and CDR2 SVGAGI (reference sequence). The CDR3 covers 12 residues. The ends were cut back, 7 bases at V and 2 bases at J, with 8 bases in the middle. CDR3 DNA sequence: TGTGCCAGCACCCCCCCAAACACTGAAGCTTTCTTT. It specifies CASTPPNTEAFF.

V gene TRBV9 combines with J gene TRBJ2-1, with 8 bases matching TRBD2. The V and J ends lost 0 bases and 1 base, in that order; junction bases with no gene match: 12. Germline-derived CDR1 and CDR2 are SGDLS and YYNGEE. The CDR3 runs to 19 residues. The CDR3 spells CASSVVPAGVGSSYNEQFF. For the CDR3, the DNA is TGTGCCAGCAGCGTAGTTCCAGCGGGAGTGGGGAGTTCCTACAATGAGCAGTTCTTC.